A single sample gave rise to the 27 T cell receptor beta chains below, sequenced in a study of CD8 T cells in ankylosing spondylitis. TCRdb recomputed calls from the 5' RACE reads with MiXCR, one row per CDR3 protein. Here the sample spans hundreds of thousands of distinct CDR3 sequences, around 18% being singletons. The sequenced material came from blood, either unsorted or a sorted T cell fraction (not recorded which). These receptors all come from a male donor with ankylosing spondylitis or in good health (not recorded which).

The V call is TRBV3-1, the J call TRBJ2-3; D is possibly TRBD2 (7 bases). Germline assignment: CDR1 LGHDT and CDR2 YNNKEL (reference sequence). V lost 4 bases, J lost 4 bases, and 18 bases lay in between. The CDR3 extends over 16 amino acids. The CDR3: CASSPKVGGGPDTQYF. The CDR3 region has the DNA TGTGCCAGCAGCCCTAAGGTAGGGGGGGGGCCAGATACGCAGTATTTT.

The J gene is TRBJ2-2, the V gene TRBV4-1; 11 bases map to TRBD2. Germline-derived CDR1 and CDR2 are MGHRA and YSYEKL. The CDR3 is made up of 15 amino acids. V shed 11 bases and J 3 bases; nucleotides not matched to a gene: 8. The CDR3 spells CAVLTSGGDTGELFF. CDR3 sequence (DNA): TGCGCCGTCCTCACTAGCGGGGGCGACACCGGGGAGCTGTTTTTT.

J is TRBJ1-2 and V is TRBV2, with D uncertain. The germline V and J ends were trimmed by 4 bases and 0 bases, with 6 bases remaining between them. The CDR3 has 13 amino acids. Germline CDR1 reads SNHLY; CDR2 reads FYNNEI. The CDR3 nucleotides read TGTGCCAGCAGTGGTGCGTCTAACTATGGCTACACCTTC. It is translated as CASSGASNYGYTF.

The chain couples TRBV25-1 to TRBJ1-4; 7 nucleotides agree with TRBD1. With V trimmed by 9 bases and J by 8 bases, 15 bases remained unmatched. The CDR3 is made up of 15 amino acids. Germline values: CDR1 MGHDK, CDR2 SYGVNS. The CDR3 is CASAGPQGQEEKLFF. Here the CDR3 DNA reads TGTGCCAGTGCGGGACCACAGGGGCAGGAGGAAAAACTGTTTTTT.

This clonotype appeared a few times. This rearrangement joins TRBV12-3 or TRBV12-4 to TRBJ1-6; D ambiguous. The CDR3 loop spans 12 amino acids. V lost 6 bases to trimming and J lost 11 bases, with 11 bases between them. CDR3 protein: CASSPPKAPLHF. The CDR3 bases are TGTGCCAGCAGCCCTCCCAAGGCACCCCTCCACTTT.

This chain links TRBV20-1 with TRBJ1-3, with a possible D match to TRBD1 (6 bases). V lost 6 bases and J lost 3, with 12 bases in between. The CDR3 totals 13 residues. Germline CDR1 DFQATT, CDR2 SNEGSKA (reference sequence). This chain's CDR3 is CSAGGQFGNTIYF. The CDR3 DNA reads TGCAGTGCGGGCGGACAGTTTGGAAACACCATATATTTT.

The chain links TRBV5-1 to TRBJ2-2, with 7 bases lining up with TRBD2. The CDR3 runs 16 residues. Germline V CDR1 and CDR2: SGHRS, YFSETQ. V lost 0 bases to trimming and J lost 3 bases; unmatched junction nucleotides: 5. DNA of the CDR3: TGCGCCAGCAGCTTGGAGGCTAGCGGAGACACCGGGGAGCTGTTTTTT. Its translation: CASSLEASGDTGELFF. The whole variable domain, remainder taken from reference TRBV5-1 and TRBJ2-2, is KAGVTQTPRYLIKTRGQQVTLSCSPISGHRSVSWYQQTPGQGLQFLFEYFSETQRNKGNFPGRFSGRQFSNSRSEMNVSTLELGDSALYLCASSLEASGDTGELFFGEGSRLTVL.

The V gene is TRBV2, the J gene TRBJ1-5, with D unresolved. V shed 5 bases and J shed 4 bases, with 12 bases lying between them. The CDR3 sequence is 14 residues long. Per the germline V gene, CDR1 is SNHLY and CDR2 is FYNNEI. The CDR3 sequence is CASSPSAGNQPQHF. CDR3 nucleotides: TGTGCCAGCAGTCCCTCCGCGGGTAATCAGCCCCAGCATTTT. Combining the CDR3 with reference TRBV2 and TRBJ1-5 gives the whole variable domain EPEVTQTPSHQVTQMGQEVILRCVPISNHLYFYWYRQILGQKVEFLVSFYNNEISEKSEIFDDQFSVERPDGSNFTLKIRSTKLEDSAMYFCASSPSAGNQPQHFGDGTRLSIL.

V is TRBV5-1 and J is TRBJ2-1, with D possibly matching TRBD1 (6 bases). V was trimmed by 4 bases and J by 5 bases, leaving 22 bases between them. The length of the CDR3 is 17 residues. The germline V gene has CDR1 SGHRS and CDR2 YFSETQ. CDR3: CASSTGGPGAPHNEQFF. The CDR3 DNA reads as TGCGCCAGCAGCACAGGAGGCCCAGGGGCGCCACACAATGAGCAGTTCTTC.

The CDR3 protein is CATRLAEPTDTQYF. For the CDR3, the DNA is TGTGCCACCCGACTAGCGGAGCCCACAGATACGCAGTATTTT. The rearrangement links TRBV2 to TRBJ2-3, with TRBD2 matching over 9 bases. There are 14 residues in the CDR3. The junction had 7 bases not matched to a gene; V was cut back by 10 bases and J by 2 bases. Germline values: CDR1 SNHLY, CDR2 FYNNEI.

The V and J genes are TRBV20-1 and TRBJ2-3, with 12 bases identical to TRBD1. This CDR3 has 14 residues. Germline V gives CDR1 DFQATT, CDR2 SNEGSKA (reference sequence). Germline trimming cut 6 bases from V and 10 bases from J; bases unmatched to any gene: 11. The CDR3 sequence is CSAVRDRGRQSQYF. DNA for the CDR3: TGCAGTGCCGTCCGGGACAGGGGGCGACAGTCGCAGTATTTT.

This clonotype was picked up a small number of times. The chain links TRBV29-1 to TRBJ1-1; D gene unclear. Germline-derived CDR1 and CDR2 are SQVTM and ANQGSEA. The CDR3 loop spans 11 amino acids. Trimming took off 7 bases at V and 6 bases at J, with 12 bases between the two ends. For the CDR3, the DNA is TGCAGCGCCTTTGAAGGCGCTGAAGCTTTCTTT. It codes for CSAFEGAEAFF.

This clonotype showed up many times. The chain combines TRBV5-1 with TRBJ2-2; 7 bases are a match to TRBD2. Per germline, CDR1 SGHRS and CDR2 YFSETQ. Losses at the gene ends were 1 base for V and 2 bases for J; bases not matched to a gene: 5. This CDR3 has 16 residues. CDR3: CASSLRGGLNTGELFF. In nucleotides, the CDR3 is TGCGCCAGCAGCTTGCGCGGGGGACTCAACACCGGGGAGCTGTTTTTT.

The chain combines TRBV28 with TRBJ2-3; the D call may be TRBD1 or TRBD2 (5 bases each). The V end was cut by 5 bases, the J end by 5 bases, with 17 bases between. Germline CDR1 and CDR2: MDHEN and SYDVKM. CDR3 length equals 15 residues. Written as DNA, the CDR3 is TGTGCCAGCAGTCCCCCTGGGACGGGGAAAGATACGCAGTATTTT. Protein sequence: CASSPPGTGKDTQYF.

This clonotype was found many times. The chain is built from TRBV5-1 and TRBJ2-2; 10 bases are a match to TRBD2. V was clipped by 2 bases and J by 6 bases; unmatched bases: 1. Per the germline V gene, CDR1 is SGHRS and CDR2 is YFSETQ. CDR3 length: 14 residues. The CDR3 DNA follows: TGCGCCAGCAGCTTCCTAGCGGGAGCCGGGGAGCTGTTTTTT. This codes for CASSFLAGAGELFF.

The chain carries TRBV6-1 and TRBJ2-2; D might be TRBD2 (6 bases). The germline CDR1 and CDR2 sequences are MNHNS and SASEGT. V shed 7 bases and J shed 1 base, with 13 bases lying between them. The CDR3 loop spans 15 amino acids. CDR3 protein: CASKGAGKNTGELFF. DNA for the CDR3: TGTGCCAGCAAGGGTGCGGGAAAGAACACCGGGGAGCTGTTTTTT.

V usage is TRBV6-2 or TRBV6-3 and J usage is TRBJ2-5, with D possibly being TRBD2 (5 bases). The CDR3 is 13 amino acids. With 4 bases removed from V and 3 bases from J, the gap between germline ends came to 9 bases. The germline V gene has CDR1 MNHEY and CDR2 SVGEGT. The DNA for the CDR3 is TGTGCCAGCAGTTTGAGGGCCGAAGAGACCCAGTACTTC. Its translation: CASSLRAEETQYF.

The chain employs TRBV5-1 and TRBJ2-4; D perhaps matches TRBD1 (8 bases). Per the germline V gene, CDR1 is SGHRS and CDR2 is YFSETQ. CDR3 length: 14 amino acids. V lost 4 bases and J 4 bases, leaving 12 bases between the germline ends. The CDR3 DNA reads TGCGCCAGCAGCGACAGGGGAGGGAAAAACATTCAGTACTTC. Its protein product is CASSDRGGKNIQYF.

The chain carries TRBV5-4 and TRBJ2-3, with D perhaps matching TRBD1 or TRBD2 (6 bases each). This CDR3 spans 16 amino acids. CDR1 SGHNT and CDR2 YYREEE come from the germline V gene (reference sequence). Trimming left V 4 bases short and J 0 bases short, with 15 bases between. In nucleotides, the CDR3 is TGTGCCAGCAGCGGGGGGCAGCCGGCTAGCACAGATACGCAGTATTTT. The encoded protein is CASSGGQPASTDTQYF.

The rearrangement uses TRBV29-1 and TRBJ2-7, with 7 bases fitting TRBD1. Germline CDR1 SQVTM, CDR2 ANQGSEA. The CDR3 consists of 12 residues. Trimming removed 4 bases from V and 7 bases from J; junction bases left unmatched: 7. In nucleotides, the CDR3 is TGCAGCGTTGGGGACAGTCTGGGGGAGCAGTACGTC. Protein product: CSVGDSLGEQYV.

The CDR3 region has the DNA TGTGCCAGCAGCCAAGGGGGATTTGGCAATCAGCCCCAGCATTTT. Amino acids: CASSQGGFGNQPQHF. V is TRBV3-1 and J is TRBJ1-5; D gene ambiguous. This CDR3 has 15 residues. Germline CDR1 LGHDT, CDR2 YNNKEL (reference sequence). Deletions cut 1 base from V and 2 bases from J, with 9 bases between. Supplemented by reference TRBV3-1 and TRBJ1-5, the full variable domain reads DTAVSQTPKYLVTQMGNDKSIKCEQNLGHDTMYWYKQDSKKFLKIMFSYNNKELIINETVPNRFSPKSPDKAHLNLHINSLELGDSAVYFCASSQGGFGNQPQHFGDGTRLSIL.

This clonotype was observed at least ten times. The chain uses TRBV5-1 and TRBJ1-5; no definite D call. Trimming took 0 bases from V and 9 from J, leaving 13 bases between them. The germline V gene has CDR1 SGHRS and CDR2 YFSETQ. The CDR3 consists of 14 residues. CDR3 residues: CASSLESFAGPQHF. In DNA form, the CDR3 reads TGCGCCAGCAGCTTGGAAAGTTTTGCGGGGCCCCAGCATTTT.

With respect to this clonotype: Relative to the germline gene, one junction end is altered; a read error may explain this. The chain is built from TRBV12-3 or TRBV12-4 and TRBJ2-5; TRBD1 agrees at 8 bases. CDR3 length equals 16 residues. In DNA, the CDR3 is TGTACCAGCAGTTTACTGGGACAGGAGCGGCCGGAGACCCAGTACTTC. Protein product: CTSSLLGQERPETQYF.

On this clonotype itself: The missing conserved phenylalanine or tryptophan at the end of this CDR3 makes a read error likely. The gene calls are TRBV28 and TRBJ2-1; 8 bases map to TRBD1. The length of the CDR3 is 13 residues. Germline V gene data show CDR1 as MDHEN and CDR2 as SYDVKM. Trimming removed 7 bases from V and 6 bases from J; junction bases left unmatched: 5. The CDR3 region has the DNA TGTGCCAGCATCCCCGACAGGGGCAATGAGCAGTTCCTC. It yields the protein CASIPDRGNEQFL.

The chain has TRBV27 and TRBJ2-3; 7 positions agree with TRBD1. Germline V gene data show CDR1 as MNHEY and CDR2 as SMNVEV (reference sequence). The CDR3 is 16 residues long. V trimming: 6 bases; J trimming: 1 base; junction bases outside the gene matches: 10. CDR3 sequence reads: CASRAHPGQRTDTQYF. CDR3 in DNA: TGTGCCAGCAGGGCACACCCGGGACAGCGCACAGATACGCAGTATTTT.

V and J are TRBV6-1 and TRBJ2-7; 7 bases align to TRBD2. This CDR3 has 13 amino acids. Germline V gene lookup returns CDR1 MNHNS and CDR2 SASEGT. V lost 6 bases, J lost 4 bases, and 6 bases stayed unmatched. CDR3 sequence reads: CASRRASGYEQYV. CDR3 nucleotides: TGTGCCAGCAGAAGGGCTAGCGGATACGAGCAGTACGTC.

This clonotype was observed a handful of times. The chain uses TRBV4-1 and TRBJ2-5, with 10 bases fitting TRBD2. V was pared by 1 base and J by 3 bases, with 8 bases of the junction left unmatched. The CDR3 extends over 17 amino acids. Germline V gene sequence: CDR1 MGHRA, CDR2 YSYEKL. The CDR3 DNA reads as TGCGCCAGCAGCCAAGCACAGGGGCTAGCGGGAGAAGAGACCCAGTACTTC. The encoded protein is CASSQAQGLAGEETQYF.